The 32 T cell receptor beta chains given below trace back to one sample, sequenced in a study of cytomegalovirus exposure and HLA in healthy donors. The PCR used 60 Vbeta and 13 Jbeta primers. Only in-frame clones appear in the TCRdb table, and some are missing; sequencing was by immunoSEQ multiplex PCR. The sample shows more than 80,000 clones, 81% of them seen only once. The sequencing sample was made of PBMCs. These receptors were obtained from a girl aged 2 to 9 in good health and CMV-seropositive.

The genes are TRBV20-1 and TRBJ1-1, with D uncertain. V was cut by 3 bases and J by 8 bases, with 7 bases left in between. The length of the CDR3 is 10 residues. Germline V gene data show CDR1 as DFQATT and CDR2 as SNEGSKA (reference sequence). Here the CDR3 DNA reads TGCAGTGCTAGGAACAGAGAAGCTTTCTTT. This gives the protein CSARNREAFF.

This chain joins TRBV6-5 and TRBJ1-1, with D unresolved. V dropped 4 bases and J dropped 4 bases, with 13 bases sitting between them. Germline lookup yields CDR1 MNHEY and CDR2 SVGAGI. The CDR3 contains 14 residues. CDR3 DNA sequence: TGTGCCAGCAGTTTCCAAATCAGAGGCACTGAAGCTTTCTTT. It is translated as CASSFQIRGTEAFF.

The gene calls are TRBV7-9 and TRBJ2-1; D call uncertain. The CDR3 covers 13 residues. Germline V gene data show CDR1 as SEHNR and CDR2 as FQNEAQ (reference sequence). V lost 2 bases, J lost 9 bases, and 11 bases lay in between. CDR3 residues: CASSLIGAIEQFF. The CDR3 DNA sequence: TGTGCCAGCAGCTTAATCGGAGCGATTGAGCAGTTCTTC.

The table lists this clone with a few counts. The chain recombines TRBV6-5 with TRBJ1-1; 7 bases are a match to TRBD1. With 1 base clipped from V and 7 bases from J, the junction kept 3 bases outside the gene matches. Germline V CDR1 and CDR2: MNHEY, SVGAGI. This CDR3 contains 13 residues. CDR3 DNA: TGTGCCAGCAGTTACTTCGGGACAGTTGAAGCTTTCTTT. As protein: CASSYFGTVEAFF.

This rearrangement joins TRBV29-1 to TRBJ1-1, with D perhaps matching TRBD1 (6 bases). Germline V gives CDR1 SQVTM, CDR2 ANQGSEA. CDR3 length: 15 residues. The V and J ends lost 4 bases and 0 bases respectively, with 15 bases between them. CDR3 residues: CSVVPGEWVNTEAFF. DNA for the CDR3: TGCAGCGTTGTCCCAGGGGAGTGGGTGAACACTGAAGCTTTCTTT.

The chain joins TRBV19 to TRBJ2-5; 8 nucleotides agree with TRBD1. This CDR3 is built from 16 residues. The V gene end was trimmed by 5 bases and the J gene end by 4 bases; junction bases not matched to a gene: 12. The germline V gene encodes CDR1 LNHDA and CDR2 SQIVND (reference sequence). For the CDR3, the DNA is TGTGCCAGTAGTCCTGGACAGGGAAGGACCGTAGAGACCCAGTACTTC. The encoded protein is CASSPGQGRTVETQYF.

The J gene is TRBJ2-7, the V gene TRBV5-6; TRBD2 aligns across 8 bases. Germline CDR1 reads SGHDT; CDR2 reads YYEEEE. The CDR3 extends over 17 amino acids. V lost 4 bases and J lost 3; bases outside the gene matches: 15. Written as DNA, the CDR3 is TGTGCCAGCAGCGGAGGACTAGCCTCCAGCATTCTCTACGAGCAGTACTTC. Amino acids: CASSGGLASSILYEQYF.

CDR3 sequence reads: CAISESEGFQPQHF. CDR3 nucleotide sequence: TGTGCCATCAGTGAGTCAGAGGGTTTCCAGCCCCAGCATTTT. The rearrangement links TRBV10-3 to TRBJ1-5; D call uncertain. Germline loops: CDR1 ENHRY, CDR2 SYGVKD. Trimming removed 0 bases from V and 7 bases from J, with 10 bases in between. This CDR3 contains 14 residues.

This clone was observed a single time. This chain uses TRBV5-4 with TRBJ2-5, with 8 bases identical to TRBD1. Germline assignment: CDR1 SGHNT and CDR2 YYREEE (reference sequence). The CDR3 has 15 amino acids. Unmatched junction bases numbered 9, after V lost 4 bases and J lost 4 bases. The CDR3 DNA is TGTGCCAGCAGCCGCACCCCAGGGGGCCCAGAGACCCAGTACTTC. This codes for CASSRTPGGPETQYF. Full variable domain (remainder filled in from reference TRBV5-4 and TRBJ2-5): ETGVTQSPTHLIKTRGQQVTLRCSSQSGHNTVSWYQQALGQGPQFIFQYYREEENGRGNFPPRFSGLQFPNYSSELNVNALELDDSALYLCASSRTPGGPETQYFGPGTRLLVL.

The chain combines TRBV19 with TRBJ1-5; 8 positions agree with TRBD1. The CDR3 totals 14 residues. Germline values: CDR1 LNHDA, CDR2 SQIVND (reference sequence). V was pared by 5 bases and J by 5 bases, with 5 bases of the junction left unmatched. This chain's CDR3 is CASSVTGGDQPQHF. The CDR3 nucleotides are TGTGCCAGTAGTGTCACAGGGGGTGATCAGCCCCAGCATTTT. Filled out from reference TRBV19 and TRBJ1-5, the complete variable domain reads DGGITQSPKYLFRKEGQNVTLSCEQNLNHDAMYWYRQDPGQGLRLIYYSQIVNDFQKGDIAEGYSVSREKKESFPLTVTSAQKNPTAFYLCASSVTGGDQPQHFGDGTRLSIL.

The DNA for the CDR3 is TGCAGCGTTGATGAGGGGGGGCTTGGCTACACCTTC. Its protein is CSVDEGGLGYTF. The V gene is TRBV29-1, the J gene TRBJ1-2; D might be TRBD1 (6 bases). Germline lookup yields CDR1 SQVTM and CDR2 ANQGSEA. This CDR3 contains 12 residues. With 3 bases removed from V and 7 bases from J, the gap between germline ends came to 12 bases.

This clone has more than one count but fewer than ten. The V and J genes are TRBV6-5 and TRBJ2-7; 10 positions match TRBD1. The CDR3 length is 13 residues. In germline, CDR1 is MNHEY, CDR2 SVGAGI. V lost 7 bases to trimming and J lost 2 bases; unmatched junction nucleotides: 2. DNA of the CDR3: TGTGCCAGCATCGGACAGGGGGCCTACGAGCAGTACTTC. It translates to CASIGQGAYEQYF.

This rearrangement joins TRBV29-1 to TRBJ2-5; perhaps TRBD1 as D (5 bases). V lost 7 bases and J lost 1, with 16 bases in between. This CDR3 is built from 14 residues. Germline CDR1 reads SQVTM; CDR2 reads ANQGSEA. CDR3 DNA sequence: TGCAGCGCCTATCTTGCTCAGGGCCAAGAGACCCAGTACTTC. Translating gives CSAYLAQGQETQYF.

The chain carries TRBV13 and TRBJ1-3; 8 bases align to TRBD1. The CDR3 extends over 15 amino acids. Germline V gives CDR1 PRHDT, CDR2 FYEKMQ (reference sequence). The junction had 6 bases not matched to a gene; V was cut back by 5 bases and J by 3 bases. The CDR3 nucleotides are TGTGCCAGCAGCCGTCAGGGGGCTTTTGGAAACACCATATATTTT. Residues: CASSRQGAFGNTIYF.

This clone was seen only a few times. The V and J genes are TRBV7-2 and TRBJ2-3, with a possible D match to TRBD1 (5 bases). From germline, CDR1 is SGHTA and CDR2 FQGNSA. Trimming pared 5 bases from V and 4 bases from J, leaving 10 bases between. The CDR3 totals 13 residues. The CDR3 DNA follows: TGTGCCAGCAGCCCTAGGGGTCCAGATACGCAGTATTTT. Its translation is CASSPRGPDTQYF.

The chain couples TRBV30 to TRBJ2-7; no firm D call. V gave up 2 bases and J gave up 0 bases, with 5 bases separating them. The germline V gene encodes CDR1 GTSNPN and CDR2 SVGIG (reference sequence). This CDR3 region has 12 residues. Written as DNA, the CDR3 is TGTGCCTGGAGTATCGGCTCCTACGAGCAGTACTTC. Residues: CAWSIGSYEQYF. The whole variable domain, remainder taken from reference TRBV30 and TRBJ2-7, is SQTIHQWPATLVQPVGSPLSLECTVEGTSNPNLYWYRQAAGRGLQLLFYSVGIGQISSEVPQNLSASRPQDRQFILSSKKLLLSDSGFYLCAWSIGSYEQYFGPGTRLTVT.

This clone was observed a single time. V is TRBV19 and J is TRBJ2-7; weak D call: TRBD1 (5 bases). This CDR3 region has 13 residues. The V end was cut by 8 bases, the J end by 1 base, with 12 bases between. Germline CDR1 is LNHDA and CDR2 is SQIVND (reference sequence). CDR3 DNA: TGTGCCAGTTCGGCAGGGTCTTCCTACGAGCAGTACTTC. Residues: CASSAGSSYEQYF.

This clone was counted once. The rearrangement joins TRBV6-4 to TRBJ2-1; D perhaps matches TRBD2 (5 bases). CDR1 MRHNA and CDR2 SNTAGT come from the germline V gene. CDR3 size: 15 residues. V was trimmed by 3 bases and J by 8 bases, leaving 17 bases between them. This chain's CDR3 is CASSETGIMPDEQFF. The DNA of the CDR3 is TGTGCCAGCAGTGAGACGGGAATTATGCCCGATGAGCAGTTCTTC.

CDR3 residues: CASSQEVRDFSYEQYF. CDR3 coding DNA: TGCGCCAGCAGCCAAGAGGTGAGGGACTTCTCCTACGAGCAGTACTTC. This sequence joins TRBV4-3 and TRBJ2-7; the D gene is possibly TRBD2 (6 bases). Germline V gives CDR1 LGHNA, CDR2 YSLEER. The CDR3 runs 16 residues. V shed 0 bases and J shed 0 bases, with 12 bases lying between them.

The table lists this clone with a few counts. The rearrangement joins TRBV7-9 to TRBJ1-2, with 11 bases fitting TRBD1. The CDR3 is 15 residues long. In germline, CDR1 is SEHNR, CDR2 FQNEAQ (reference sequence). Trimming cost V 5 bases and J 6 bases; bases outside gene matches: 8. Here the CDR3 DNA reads TGTGCCAGCAGCATCGAATGGACAGGGGGCAATGGCTACACCTTC. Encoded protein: CASSIEWTGGNGYTF.

CDR3 coding DNA: TGTGCCAGCAGACTACAAGAAGAGCAGTACTTC. It is translated as CASRLQEEQYF. V and J are TRBV6-5 and TRBJ2-7, with D unclear. CDR3 length equals 11 residues. Trimming pared 6 bases from V and 7 bases from J, leaving 10 bases between. From germline, CDR1 is MNHEY and CDR2 SVGAGI.

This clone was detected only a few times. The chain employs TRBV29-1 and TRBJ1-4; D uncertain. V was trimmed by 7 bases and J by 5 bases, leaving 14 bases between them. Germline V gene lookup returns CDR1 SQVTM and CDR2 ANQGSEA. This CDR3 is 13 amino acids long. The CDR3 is CSAESGGNEKLFF. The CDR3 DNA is TGCAGCGCGGAGTCCGGAGGAAATGAAAAACTGTTTTTT. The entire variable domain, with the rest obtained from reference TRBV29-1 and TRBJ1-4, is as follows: SAVISQKPSRDICQRGTSLTIQCQVDSQVTMMFWYRQQPGQSLTLIATANQGSEATYESGFVIDKFPISRPNLTFSTLTVSNMSPEDSSIYLCSAESGGNEKLFFGSGTQLSVL.

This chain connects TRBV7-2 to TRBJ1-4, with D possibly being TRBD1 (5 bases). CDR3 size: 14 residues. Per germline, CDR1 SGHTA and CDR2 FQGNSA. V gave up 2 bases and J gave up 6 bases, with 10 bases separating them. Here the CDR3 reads CASSLSGGYEKLFF. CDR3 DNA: TGTGCCAGCAGCTTATCCGGGGGTTATGAAAAACTGTTTTTT. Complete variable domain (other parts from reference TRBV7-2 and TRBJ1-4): GAGVSQSPSNKVTEKGKDVELRCDPISGHTALYWYRQSLGQGLEFLIYFQGNSAPDKSGLPSDRFSAERTGGSVSTLTIQRTQQEDSAVYLCASSLSGGYEKLFFGSGTQLSVL.

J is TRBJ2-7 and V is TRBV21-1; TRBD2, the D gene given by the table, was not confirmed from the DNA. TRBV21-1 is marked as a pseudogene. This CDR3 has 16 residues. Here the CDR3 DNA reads TGTGCCAGCAGCAAATTGGGAGGGGAGAGCTCCTACGAGCAGTACTTC. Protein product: CASSKLGGESSYEQYF.

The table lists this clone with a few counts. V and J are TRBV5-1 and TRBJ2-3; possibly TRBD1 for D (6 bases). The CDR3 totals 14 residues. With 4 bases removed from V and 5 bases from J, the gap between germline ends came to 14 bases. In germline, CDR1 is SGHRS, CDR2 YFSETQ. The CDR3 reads CASSKSDRRDTQYF. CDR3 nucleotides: TGCGCCAGCAGCAAAAGCGACAGGCGAGATACGCAGTATTTT.

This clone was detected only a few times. The chain's CDR3 is CACGDLADTGELFF. The CDR3 DNA reads TGCGCCTGCGGGGACTTAGCGGACACCGGGGAGCTGTTTTTT. V usage is TRBV5-1 and J usage is TRBJ2-2; possible D gene TRBD2, 6 bases. V lost 10 bases and J 3 bases, leaving 16 bases between the germline ends. Germline V lookup: CDR1 SGHRS, CDR2 YFSETQ. CDR3 length: 14 amino acids.

The CDR3 sequence: CASSLSRSTAEYF. In nucleotides, the CDR3 is TGTGCCAGCAGTTTAAGTCGTAGCACGGCAGAGTACTTC. The chain carries TRBV27 and TRBJ2-5, with unresolved D. This CDR3 region has 13 residues. Germline lookup yields CDR1 MNHEY and CDR2 SMNVEV (reference sequence). Trimming took off 2 bases at V and 12 bases at J, with 16 bases between the two ends.

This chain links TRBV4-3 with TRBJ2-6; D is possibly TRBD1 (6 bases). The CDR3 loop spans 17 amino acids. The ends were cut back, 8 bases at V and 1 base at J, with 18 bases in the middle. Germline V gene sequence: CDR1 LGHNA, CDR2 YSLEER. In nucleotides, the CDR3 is TGCGCCAGCCAACCGACGGACAGTAATTCTGGGGCCAACGTCCTGACTTTC. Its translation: CASQPTDSNSGANVLTF.

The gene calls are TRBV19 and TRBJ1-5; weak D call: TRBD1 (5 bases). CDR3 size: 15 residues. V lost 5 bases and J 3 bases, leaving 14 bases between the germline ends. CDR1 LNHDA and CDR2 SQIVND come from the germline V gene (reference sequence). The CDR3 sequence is CASSDQGGDNQPQHF. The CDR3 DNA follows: TGTGCCAGTAGTGACCAGGGCGGGGACAATCAGCCCCAGCATTTT.

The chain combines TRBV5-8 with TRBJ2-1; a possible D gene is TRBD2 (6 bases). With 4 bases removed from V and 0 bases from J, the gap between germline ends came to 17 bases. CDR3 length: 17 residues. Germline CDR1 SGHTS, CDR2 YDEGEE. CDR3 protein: CASSPPLAWSSYNEQFF. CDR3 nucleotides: TGTGCCAGCAGCCCCCCACTAGCCTGGAGCTCCTACAATGAGCAGTTCTTC.

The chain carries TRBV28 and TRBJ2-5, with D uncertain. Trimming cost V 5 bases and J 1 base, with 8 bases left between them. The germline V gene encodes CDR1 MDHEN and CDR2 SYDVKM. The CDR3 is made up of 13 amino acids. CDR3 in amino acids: CASSPSGQETQYF. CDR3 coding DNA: TGTGCCAGCAGTCCTTCCGGCCAAGAGACCCAGTACTTC.

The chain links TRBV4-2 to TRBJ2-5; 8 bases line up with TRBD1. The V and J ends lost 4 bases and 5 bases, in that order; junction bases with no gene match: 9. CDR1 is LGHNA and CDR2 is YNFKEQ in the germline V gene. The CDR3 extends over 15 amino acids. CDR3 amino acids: CASSPSGQGTETQYF. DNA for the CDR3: TGTGCCAGCAGCCCATCAGGACAGGGTACGGAGACCCAGTACTTC.